The 9 T cell receptor beta chains below were found in one sample sequenced in a study of blood T cells in healthy people across ages. The authors ran a second PCR of 7 to 11 cycles using a sample-barcoded 5' primer and a J-beta primer mix. TCRdb used MiXCR to reprocess the 5' RACE reads, holding one entry per CDR3 protein. The profile covers about 1,500,000 distinct CDR3 sequences, with roughly 30% appearing a single time and about 7.7% taken by the ten largest. The specimen sequenced was blood. These receptors came from a woman aged 25 to 39 in good health.

As to this clonotype: Sequence at one end of the junction differs from germline and may be a read error. V is TRBV10-3 and J is TRBJ2-7; no reliable D call. The germline V gene has CDR1 ENHRY and CDR2 SYGVKD. CDR3 length: 13 amino acids. The CDR3 spells CASSFRGVYEQYF. CDR3 nucleotide sequence: TGTGCCAGCAGTTTCAGAGGAGTCTACGAGCAGTACTTC.

This clonotype occurred many times. As DNA, the CDR3 is TGCGCCAGCAGCTTGCGAAATGCCGGGACAGGGGGATTCGGGGCCAACGTCCTGACTTTC. This gives the protein CASSLRNAGTGGFGANVLTF. This rearrangement joins TRBV5-1 to TRBJ2-6, with 11 bases fitting TRBD1. CDR3 length equals 20 residues. Germline lookup yields CDR1 SGHRS and CDR2 YFSETQ. V dropped 1 base and J dropped 4; count of bases not matched to a gene: 13. The whole variable domain, remainder taken from reference TRBV5-1 and TRBJ2-6, is KAGVTQTPRYLIKTRGQQVTLSCSPISGHRSVSWYQQTPGQGLQFLFEYFSETQRNKGNFPGRFSGRQFSNSRSEMNVSTLELGDSALYLCASSLRNAGTGGFGANVLTFGAGSRLTVL.

This chain joins TRBV5-1 and TRBJ2-3; 9 bases map to TRBD1. J gave up 9 bases and V 1 base, and 9 bases lay outside the gene matches. Germline V gene sequence: CDR1 SGHRS, CDR2 YFSETQ. There are 15 residues in the CDR3. CDR3 amino acids: CASSLRTGAGYTQYF. CDR3 DNA: TGCGCCAGCAGCTTGAGGACAGGGGCGGGATACACGCAGTATTTT.

The V gene is TRBV29-1, the J gene TRBJ1-1, with no clear D. V was pared by 6 bases and J by 3 bases, with 14 bases between. Germline lookup yields CDR1 SQVTM and CDR2 ANQGSEA. The length of the CDR3 is 13 residues. The CDR3 DNA sequence: TGCAGCGTCCGGGCCCTGTTGGACACTGAAGCTTTCTTT. Translating gives CSVRALLDTEAFF.

This clonotype has more than one count but fewer than ten. The V gene is TRBV20-1, the J gene TRBJ2-7; possible D gene TRBD2, 6 bases. This CDR3 spans 15 amino acids. V was trimmed by 6 bases and J by 1 base, leaving 19 bases between them. Germline CDR1 reads DFQATT; CDR2 reads SNEGSKA (reference sequence). Here the CDR3 DNA reads TGCAGTGCGACCGATGGCGGGGTTGCGTCCTACGAGCAGTACTTC. Translating it yields CSATDGGVASYEQYF.

This clonotype was observed a handful of times. The chain employs TRBV20-1 and TRBJ2-3, with 9 positions matching TRBD2. CDR1 is DFQATT and CDR2 is SNEGSKA in the germline V gene (reference sequence). The length of the CDR3 is 15 residues. Trimming removed 1 base from V and 4 bases from J; junction bases left unmatched: 6. DNA of the CDR3: TGCAGTGCTAGAGGGGTGGCGGGAGGGCCAGATACGCAGTATTTT. It yields the protein CSARGVAGGPDTQYF.

Many counts were recorded for this clonotype. The rearrangement joins TRBV7-2 to TRBJ2-6; 10 nucleotides line up with TRBD2. Germline V CDR1 and CDR2: SGHTA, FQGNSA. V shed 5 bases and J 2 bases; nucleotides not matched to a gene: 6. CDR3 length: 17 amino acids. The CDR3 DNA reads TGTGCCAGCAGCCAAGCGGGAGGGCTGGCTGGGGCCAACGTCCTGACTTTC. Its protein product is CASSQAGGLAGANVLTF.

This clonotype has just a few counts. The chain uses TRBV2 and TRBJ2-5; 11 positions match TRBD2. Losses at the gene ends were 1 base for V and 1 base for J; bases not matched to a gene: 2. Per germline, CDR1 SNHLY and CDR2 FYNNEI. The CDR3 length is 16 residues. The CDR3 DNA follows: TGTGCCAGCAGTGAAGTCGGACTAGCGGGCCAAGAGACCCAGTACTTC. Translation: CASSEVGLAGQETQYF.

This clonotype was recorded at least ten times. The J gene is TRBJ2-7, the V gene TRBV20-1, with TRBD1 matching 9 bases. The CDR3 is made up of 13 amino acids. J lost 3 bases, V lost 3 bases, and 3 bases had no gene match. Germline V lookup: CDR1 DFQATT, CDR2 SNEGSKA (reference sequence). CDR3 protein: CSARDRGIYEQYF. In nucleotides, the CDR3 is TGCAGTGCTAGGGACAGGGGTATCTACGAGCAGTACTTC.